This T cell receptor beta chain was observed in a study of lymphopenia after photon versus proton radiotherapy. As regards this clone: Its antigen is unknown.

General study results and limits: Post-nadir diversity loss with photons came from oligoclonal expansion, particularly CD8+ Temra cells.

The CDR3 spans 13 residues. Germline-derived CDR1 and CDR2 are SGHTA and FQGNSA. The ends were cut back, 5 bases at V and 3 bases at J, with 10 bases in the middle. Measured with immunoSEQ multiplex PCR; TCRdb has only the in-frame clones, and not every one. The sample consists of approximately 70,000 clones, approximately 90% of them appearing once. This material consisted of peripheral blood, taken from a patient treated with proton-based radiotherapy. The sequence was obtained from a man older than 75 with esophageal cancer. The genes are TRBV7-2 and TRBJ1-2; D is perhaps TRBD1 (5 bases). The CDR3 sequence is CASSTQDYYGYTF. Here the CDR3 DNA reads TGTGCCAGCAGCACACAGGATTACTATGGCTACACCTTC.